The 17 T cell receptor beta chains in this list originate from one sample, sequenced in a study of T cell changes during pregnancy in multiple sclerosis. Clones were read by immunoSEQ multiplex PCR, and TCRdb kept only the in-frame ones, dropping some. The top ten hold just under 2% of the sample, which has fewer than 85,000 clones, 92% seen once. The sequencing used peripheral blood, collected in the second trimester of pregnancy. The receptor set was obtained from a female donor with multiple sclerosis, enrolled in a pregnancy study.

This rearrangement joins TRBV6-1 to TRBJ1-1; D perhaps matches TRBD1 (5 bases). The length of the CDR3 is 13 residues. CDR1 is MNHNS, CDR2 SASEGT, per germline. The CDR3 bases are TGTGCTACAAGCGGGGGGGTTGGAACTGAAGCTTTCTTT. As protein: CATSGGVGTEAFF.

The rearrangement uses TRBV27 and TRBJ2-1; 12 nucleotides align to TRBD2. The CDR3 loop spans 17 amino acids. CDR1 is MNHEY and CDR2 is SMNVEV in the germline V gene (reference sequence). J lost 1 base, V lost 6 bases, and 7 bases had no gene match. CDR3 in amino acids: CASRMTSGRLSYNEQFF. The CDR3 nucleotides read TGTGCCAGCAGAATGACTAGCGGGAGACTTTCCTACAATGAGCAGTTCTTC.

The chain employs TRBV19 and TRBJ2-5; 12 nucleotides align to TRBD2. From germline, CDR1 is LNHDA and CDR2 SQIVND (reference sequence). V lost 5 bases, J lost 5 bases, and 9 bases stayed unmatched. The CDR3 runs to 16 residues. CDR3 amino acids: CASSRRLAGVRETQYF. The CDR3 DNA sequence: TGTGCCAGTAGTCGCCGACTAGCGGGAGTGAGGGAGACCCAGTACTTC.

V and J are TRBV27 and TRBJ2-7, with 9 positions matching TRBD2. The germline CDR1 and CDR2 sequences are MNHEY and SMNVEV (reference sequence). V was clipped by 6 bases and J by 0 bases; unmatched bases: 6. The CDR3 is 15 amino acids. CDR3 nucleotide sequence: TGTGCCAGCAGGGGTAGCGGGGGCCTCTCCTACGAGCAGTACTTC. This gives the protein CASRGSGGLSYEQYF.

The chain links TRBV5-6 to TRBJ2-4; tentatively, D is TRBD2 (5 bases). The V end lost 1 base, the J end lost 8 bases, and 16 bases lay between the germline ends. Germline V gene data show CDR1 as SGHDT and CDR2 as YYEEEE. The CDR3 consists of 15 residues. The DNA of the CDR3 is TGTGCCAGCAGCTTGATCGGTAGTCAGAGGGACATTCAGTACTTC. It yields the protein CASSLIGSQRDIQYF.

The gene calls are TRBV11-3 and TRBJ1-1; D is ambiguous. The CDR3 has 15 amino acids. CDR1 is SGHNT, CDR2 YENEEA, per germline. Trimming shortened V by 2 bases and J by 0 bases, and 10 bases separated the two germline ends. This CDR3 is CASSLSEALNTEAFF. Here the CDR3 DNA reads TGTGCCAGCAGCTTAAGTGAGGCGTTGAACACTGAAGCTTTCTTT.

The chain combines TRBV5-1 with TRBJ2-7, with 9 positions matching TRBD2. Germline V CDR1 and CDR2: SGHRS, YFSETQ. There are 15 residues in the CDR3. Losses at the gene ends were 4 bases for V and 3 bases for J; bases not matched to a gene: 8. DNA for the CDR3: TGCGCCAGCAGCCCCGTTAGCGGGAGTTACTACGAGCAGTACTTC. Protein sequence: CASSPVSGSYYEQYF.

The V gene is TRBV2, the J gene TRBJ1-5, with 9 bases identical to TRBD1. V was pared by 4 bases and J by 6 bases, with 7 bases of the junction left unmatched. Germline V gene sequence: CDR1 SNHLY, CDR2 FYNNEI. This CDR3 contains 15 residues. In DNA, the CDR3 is TGTGCCAGCAGTGGTCCTGGACAGGGGATTCAGCCCCAGCATTTT. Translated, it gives CASSGPGQGIQPQHF.

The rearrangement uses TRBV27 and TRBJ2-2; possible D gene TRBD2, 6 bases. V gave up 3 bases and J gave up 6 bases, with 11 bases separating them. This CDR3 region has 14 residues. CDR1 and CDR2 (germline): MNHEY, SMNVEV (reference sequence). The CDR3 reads CASSLGTFSGELFF. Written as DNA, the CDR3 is TGTGCCAGCAGTTTGGGGACTTTCTCCGGGGAGCTGTTTTTT.

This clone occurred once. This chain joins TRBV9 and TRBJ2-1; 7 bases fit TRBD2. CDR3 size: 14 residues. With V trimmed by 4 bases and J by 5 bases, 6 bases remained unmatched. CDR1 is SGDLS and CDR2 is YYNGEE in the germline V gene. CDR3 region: CASSPGRDHNEQFF. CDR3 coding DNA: TGTGCCAGCAGCCCGGGGAGGGACCACAATGAGCAGTTCTTC. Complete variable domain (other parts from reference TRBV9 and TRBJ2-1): DSGVTQTPKHLITATGQRVTLRCSPRSGDLSVYWYQQSLDQGLQFLIQYYNGEERAKGNILERFSAQQFPDLHSELNLSSLELGDSALYFCASSPGRDHNEQFFGPGTRLTVL.

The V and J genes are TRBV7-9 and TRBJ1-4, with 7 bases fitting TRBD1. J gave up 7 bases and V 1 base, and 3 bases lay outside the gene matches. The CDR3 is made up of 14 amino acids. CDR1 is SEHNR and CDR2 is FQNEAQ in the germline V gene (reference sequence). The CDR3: CASSLEGAGEKLFF. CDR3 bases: TGTGCCAGCAGCTTAGAGGGGGCTGGTGAAAAACTGTTTTTT.

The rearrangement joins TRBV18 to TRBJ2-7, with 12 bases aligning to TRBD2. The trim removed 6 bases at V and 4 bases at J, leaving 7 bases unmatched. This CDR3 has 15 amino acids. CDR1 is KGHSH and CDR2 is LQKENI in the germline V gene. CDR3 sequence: CASSHGLAGRYEQYF. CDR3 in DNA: TGTGCCAGCTCCCATGGACTAGCGGGACGGTACGAGCAGTACTTC.

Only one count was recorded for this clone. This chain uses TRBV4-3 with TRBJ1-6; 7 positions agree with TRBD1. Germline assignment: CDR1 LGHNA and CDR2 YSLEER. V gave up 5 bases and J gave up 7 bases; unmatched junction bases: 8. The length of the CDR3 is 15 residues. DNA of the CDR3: TGCGCCAGCAGCTACTCCGGGACAGCCAATTCACCCCTCCACTTT. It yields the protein CASSYSGTANSPLHF.

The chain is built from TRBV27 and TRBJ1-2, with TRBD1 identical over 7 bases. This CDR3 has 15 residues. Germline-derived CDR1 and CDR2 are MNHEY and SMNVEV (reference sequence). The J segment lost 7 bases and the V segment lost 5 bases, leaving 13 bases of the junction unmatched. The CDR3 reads CASSLKPGTVLGYTF. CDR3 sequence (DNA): TGTGCCAGCAGTCTAAAACCCGGGACAGTACTTGGCTACACCTTC.

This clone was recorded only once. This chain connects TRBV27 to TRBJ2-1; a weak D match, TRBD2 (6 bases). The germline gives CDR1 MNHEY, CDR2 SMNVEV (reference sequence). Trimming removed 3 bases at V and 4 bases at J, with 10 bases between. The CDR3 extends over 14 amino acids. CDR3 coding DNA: TGTGCCAGCAGTTTTGGGCGGGAATACAATGAGCAGTTCTTC. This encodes CASSFGREYNEQFF.

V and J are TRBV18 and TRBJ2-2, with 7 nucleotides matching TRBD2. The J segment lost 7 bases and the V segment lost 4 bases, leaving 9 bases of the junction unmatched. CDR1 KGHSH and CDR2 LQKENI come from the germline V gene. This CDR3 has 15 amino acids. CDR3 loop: CASSLGLEIHGELFF. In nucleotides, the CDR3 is TGTGCCAGCTCACTCGGACTAGAAATTCACGGGGAGCTGTTTTTT.

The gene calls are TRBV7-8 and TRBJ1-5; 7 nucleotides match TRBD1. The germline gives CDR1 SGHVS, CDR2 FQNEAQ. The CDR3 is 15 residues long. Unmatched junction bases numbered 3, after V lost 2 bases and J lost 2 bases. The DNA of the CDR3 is TGTGCCAGCAGCTTATCCAGGGGGGGCAATCAGCCCCAGCATTTT. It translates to CASSLSRGGNQPQHF.